The 11 T cell receptor beta chains listed next were all sequenced from one sample in a study of cytomegalovirus exposure and HLA in healthy donors. Data came from immunoSEQ multiplex PCR; TCRdb stores just in-frame clones and leaves some out. The table lists hundreds of thousands of clones, about 90% of them singletons. Sample: PBMCs. Every receptor here comes from a man between 18 and 35 years old in good health and CMV-seropositive.

The rearrangement uses TRBV27 and TRBJ1-5; no clear D. Trimming cost V 4 bases and J 3 bases, with 10 bases left between them. CDR1 is MNHEY and CDR2 is SMNVEV in the germline V gene (reference sequence). The length of the CDR3 is 14 residues. CDR3 sequence (DNA): TGTGCCAGCAGTTATCGGGCCAACAATCAGCCCCAGCATTTT. Protein product: CASSYRANNQPQHF.

This chain links TRBV19 with TRBJ1-5, with D possibly being TRBD1 (6 bases). Deletions cut 3 bases from V and 6 bases from J, with 9 bases between. The CDR3 totals 13 residues. Germline values: CDR1 LNHDA, CDR2 SQIVND (reference sequence). DNA of the CDR3: TGTGCCAGTAGTATTTCAGGGGCTCAGCCCCAGCATTTT. Amino acids: CASSISGAQPQHF.

The chain combines TRBV6-5 with TRBJ1-1, with D possibly TRBD1 on 5 matching bases. The CDR3 contains 14 residues. Germline CDR1 and CDR2: MNHEY and SVGAGI. The V end was cut by 2 bases, the J end by 5 bases, with 12 bases between. CDR3: CASSYVGGGTEAFF. CDR3 nucleotides: TGTGCCAGCAGTTACGTCGGGGGAGGAACTGAAGCTTTCTTT.

The CDR3 DNA is TGTGCCTGGAGTGTACAGGGGGAGACCCAGTACTTC. This gives the protein CAWSVQGETQYF. The chain has TRBV30 and TRBJ2-5; TRBD1 matches at 7 bases. Germline lookup yields CDR1 GTSNPN and CDR2 SVGIG (reference sequence). Unmatched junction bases numbered 0, after V lost 0 bases and J lost 5 bases. The CDR3 spans 12 residues.

V and J are TRBV6-1 and TRBJ2-3; D gene ambiguous. The CDR3 covers 12 residues. The germline V gene has CDR1 MNHNS and CDR2 SASEGT. V lost 8 bases, J lost 0 bases, and 6 bases lay in between. As DNA, the CDR3 is TGTGCCAGCGCCGGAAGCACAGATACGCAGTATTTT. This sequence encodes CASAGSTDTQYF.

The rearrangement links TRBV7-2 to TRBJ2-7; D remains ambiguous. In germline, CDR1 is SGHTA, CDR2 FQGNSA. The CDR3 runs to 12 residues. V was shortened by 5 bases and J by 1 base, with 6 bases between the two germline ends. CDR3 DNA sequence: TGTGCCAGCAGCCCCCCGTCCTACGAGCAGTACTTC. Translation: CASSPPSYEQYF.

V usage is TRBV4-2 and J usage is TRBJ2-4; D remains unclear. The V and J ends lost 0 bases and 0 bases respectively, with 9 bases between them. The CDR3 loop spans 16 amino acids. Germline-derived CDR1 and CDR2 are LGHNA and YNFKEQ. The CDR3: CASSQDRGLAKNIQYF. The CDR3 DNA reads as TGTGCCAGCAGCCAAGACCGCGGATTAGCCAAAAACATTCAGTACTTC.

The chain uses TRBV7-9 and TRBJ2-3, with 9 positions matching TRBD1. CDR1 SEHNR and CDR2 FQNEAQ come from the germline V gene (reference sequence). The CDR3 loop spans 15 amino acids. After removal of 1 base from V and 2 bases from J, the junction contained 1 base not matched to a gene. CDR3 sequence: CASSLGDRDTDTQYF. The CDR3 nucleotides read TGTGCCAGCAGCTTAGGGGACAGGGACACAGATACGCAGTATTTT.

This chain connects TRBV6-1 to TRBJ2-7; 7 nucleotides align to TRBD1. The trim removed 4 bases at V and 4 bases at J, leaving 7 bases unmatched. The CDR3 loop spans 14 amino acids. Germline CDR1 reads MNHNS; CDR2 reads SASEGT. The CDR3 region has the DNA TGTGCCAGCAGTGTGGTCAGGGGGAATTACGAGCAGTACTTC. Amino acid sequence: CASSVVRGNYEQYF.

J is TRBJ1-1 and V is TRBV6-6; a weak D match, TRBD1 (5 bases). The V and J ends lost 2 bases and 1 base respectively, with 14 bases between them. Per germline, CDR1 MNHNY and CDR2 SVGAGI (reference sequence). The CDR3 spans 16 residues. The CDR3 loop reads CASSYMRGSRNTEAFF. The CDR3 bases are TGTGCCAGCAGTTACATGAGGGGTAGTAGGAACACTGAAGCTTTCTTT.

The rearrangement uses TRBV4-1 and TRBJ1-4; tentatively, D is TRBD1 (6 bases). V shed 3 bases and J shed 5 bases, with 19 bases lying between them. The germline V gene has CDR1 MGHRA and CDR2 YSYEKL. The length of the CDR3 is 17 residues. The CDR3, as DNA: TGCGCCAGCAGCCAGGTTAGAGGGGGACTGAGGAATGAAAAACTGTTTTTT. Protein: CASSQVRGGLRNEKLFF.